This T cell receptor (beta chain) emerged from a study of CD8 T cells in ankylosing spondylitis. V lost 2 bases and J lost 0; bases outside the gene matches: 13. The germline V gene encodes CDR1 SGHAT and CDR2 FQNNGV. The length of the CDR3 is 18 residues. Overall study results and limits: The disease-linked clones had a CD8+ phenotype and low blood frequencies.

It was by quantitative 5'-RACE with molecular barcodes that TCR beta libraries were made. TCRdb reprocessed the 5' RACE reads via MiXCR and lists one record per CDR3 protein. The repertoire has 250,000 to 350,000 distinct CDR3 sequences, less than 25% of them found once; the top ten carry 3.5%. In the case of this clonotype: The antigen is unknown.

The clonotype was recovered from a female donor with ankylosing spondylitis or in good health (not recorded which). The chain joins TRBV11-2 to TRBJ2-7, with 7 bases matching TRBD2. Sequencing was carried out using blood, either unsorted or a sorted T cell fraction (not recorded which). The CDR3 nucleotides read TGTGCCAGCAGCTTAAGACCAGCGCTTCTAGCGGCCTCCTACGAGCAGTACTTC. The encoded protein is CASSLRPALLAASYEQYF.